The clone carrying this T cell receptor (beta chain) was observed once. Its antigen is undetermined. The record originates from a study of T cell responses to AZD1222 COVID-19 vaccine. General study findings and limits: In a largely white British group with more females than males, clonal diversity was possibly underestimated. Seropositive at baseline were only 5 or 6 AZD1222 recipients. Reports say nearly half of spike-specific TCRs go after unmutated variant regions.

Profiled with immunoSEQ multiplex PCR; TCRdb holds only in-frame clones, not every one. The profile shows about 82,000 clones, 75% to 90% of them singletons. V lost 2 bases to trimming and J lost 1 base, with 12 bases between them. Germline V gives CDR1 LNHDA, CDR2 SQIVND (reference sequence). The CDR3 has 16 residues. J is TRBJ1-5 and V is TRBV19; TRBD1 is a possible D gene (5 bases). The sequenced sample was peripheral blood, obtained on day 0 of AZD1222 vaccination. The sequence was collected from an adult in good health. Here the CDR3 reads CASSITGPGSNQPQHF. DNA of the CDR3: TGTGCCAGTAGTATAACAGGTCCCGGGAGCAATCAGCCCCAGCATTTT. Full variable domain (missing parts from reference TRBV19 and TRBJ1-5): DGGITQSPKYLFRKEGQNVTLSCEQNLNHDAMYWYRQDPGQGLRLIYYSQIVNDFQKGDIAEGYSVSREKKESFPLTVTSAQKNPTAFYLCASSITGPGSNQPQHFGDGTRLSIL.